The 20 T cell receptor beta chains below all came from one sample that was sequenced in a study of CD8 T cells in Susac syndrome. Reverse transcription of 0.5 to 1 ug RNA was performed with random hexamers. TCRdb reanalysed the immunoSEQ multiplex PCR reads using MiXCR and keeps one entry per CDR3 protein. The sample lists some 180,000 distinct CDR3 sequences, about 95% occurring once. Input material: CD4+ T cells from PBMCs. Every receptor here comes from a human donor in good health.

CDR3 nucleotides: TGTGCCAGCAGCATGAGCAGGGGGCTTTACAATGAGCAGTTCTTC. Encoded protein: CASSMSRGLYNEQFF. The chain links TRBV5-4 to TRBJ2-1; 8 nucleotides line up with TRBD1. V dropped 4 bases and J dropped 4; count of bases not matched to a gene: 7. CDR1 is SGHNT and CDR2 is YYREEE in the germline V gene (reference sequence). CDR3 length: 15 residues.

In DNA form, the CDR3 reads TGCAGTGCTAGAGAAGGCAGCTCTGGAAACACCATATATTTT. It encodes CSAREGSSGNTIYF. This sequence joins TRBV20-1 and TRBJ1-3; D unresolved. Trimming pared 0 bases from V and 0 bases from J, leaving 6 bases between. The CDR3 loop spans 14 amino acids. The germline CDR1 and CDR2 sequences are DFQATT and SNEGSKA (reference sequence).

CDR3 sequence (DNA): TGCAGCGTCGCACTACTAGTAACCGGGGAGCTGTTTTTT. Translated: CSVALLVTGELFF. This chain links TRBV29-1 with TRBJ2-2, with D perhaps matching TRBD2 (5 bases). This CDR3 is built from 13 residues. V was cut by 6 bases and J by 5 bases, with 13 bases left in between. Germline V gene sequence: CDR1 SQVTM, CDR2 ANQGSEA.

The rearrangement joins TRBV20-1 to TRBJ2-1, with 9 bases matching TRBD1. The CDR3 has 12 residues. Germline lookup yields CDR1 DFQATT and CDR2 SNEGSKA (reference sequence). Unmatched junction bases numbered 7, after V lost 6 bases and J lost 10 bases. As DNA, the CDR3 is TGCAGTGCGGCCGGGACAGGGCGAGAGCAGTTCTTC. It specifies CSAAGTGREQFF.

V is TRBV29-1 and J is TRBJ1-2, with D unclear. The CDR3 covers 14 residues. The V gene lost 1 base and the J gene lost 0 bases, with 9 bases spanning the gap. CDR1 SQVTM and CDR2 ANQGSEA come from the germline V gene. In DNA form, the CDR3 reads TGCAGCGTTGAAGGTCACACTTCTAACTATGGCTACACCTTC. This encodes CSVEGHTSNYGYTF.

This chain joins TRBV20-1 and TRBJ2-5; TRBD2 matches at 10 bases. Germline V gene lookup returns CDR1 DFQATT and CDR2 SNEGSKA (reference sequence). J gave up 6 bases and V 3 bases, and 10 bases lay outside the gene matches. The CDR3 has 15 amino acids. The CDR3 protein is CSASSLAGARKTQYF. In DNA form, the CDR3 reads TGCAGTGCTAGTTCCCTAGCGGGAGCTCGGAAGACCCAGTACTTC.

CDR3 DNA sequence: TGCAGCGTTCCCGCTACAGGGATTCAAGAGACCCAGTACTTC. Its translation: CSVPATGIQETQYF. V and J are TRBV29-1 and TRBJ2-5, with a possible D match to TRBD1 (6 bases). The CDR3 covers 14 residues. With 5 bases removed from V and 2 bases from J, the gap between germline ends came to 15 bases. Germline-derived CDR1 and CDR2 are SQVTM and ANQGSEA. Full variable domain (remainder filled in from reference TRBV29-1 and TRBJ2-5): SAVISQKPSRDICQRGTSLTIQCQVDSQVTMMFWYRQQPGQSLTLIATANQGSEATYESGFVIDKFPISRPNLTFSTLTVSNMSPEDSSIYLCSVPATGIQETQYFGPGTRLLVL.

This clonotype appeared once. The CDR3 nucleotides are TGCAGCGTGGGGGCTGGACAGGGAATCACAGATACGCAGTATTTT. Translated, it gives CSVGAGQGITDTQYF. The chain uses TRBV29-1 and TRBJ2-3; 8 bases fit TRBD1. After removal of 6 bases from V and 2 bases from J, the junction contained 10 bases not matched to a gene. Per the germline V gene, CDR1 is SQVTM and CDR2 is ANQGSEA. The CDR3 covers 15 residues.

J is TRBJ2-4 and V is TRBV6-6; D gene uncertain. V was cut by 5 bases and J by 3 bases, with 2 bases left in between. Germline assignment: CDR1 MNHNY and CDR2 SVGAGI (reference sequence). This CDR3 has 11 residues. CDR3 in amino acids: CASSSKNIQYF. Written as DNA, the CDR3 is TGTGCCAGCAGTAGCAAAAACATTCAGTACTTC.

The chain has TRBV6-5 and TRBJ2-7; D is perhaps TRBD1 (6 bases). The germline V gene has CDR1 MNHEY and CDR2 SVGAGI. Trimming cost V 0 bases and J 2 bases, with 8 bases left between them. This CDR3 is built from 14 residues. Here the CDR3 DNA reads TGTGCCAGCAGTTACTCGGGACACGCCTACGAGCAGTACTTC. Amino acids: CASSYSGHAYEQYF.

The chain joins TRBV20-1 to TRBJ1-5; 7 bases are shared with TRBD1. Trimming at V came to 5 bases and at J to 2 bases, leaving 3 bases not matched to a gene. CDR3 length: 13 amino acids. Germline lookup yields CDR1 DFQATT and CDR2 SNEGSKA (reference sequence). The CDR3 sequence: CSAETGGNQPQHF. CDR3 DNA sequence: TGCAGTGCTGAAACAGGGGGCAATCAGCCCCAGCATTTT.

The chain recombines TRBV29-1 with TRBJ2-5; D not resolved. There are 12 residues in the CDR3. The germline gives CDR1 SQVTM, CDR2 ANQGSEA. V lost 4 bases, J lost 4 bases, and 10 bases lay in between. CDR3 sequence: CSVATGGETQYF. The DNA for the CDR3 is TGCAGCGTTGCGACGGGCGGAGAGACCCAGTACTTC.

The genes are TRBV11-3 and TRBJ2-3, with TRBD1 matching over 9 bases. Germline CDR1 SGHNT, CDR2 YENEEA. The CDR3 runs to 15 residues. The J segment lost 3 bases and the V segment lost 5 bases, leaving 6 bases of the junction unmatched. CDR3 sequence: CASSLGQGRTDTQYF. Here the CDR3 DNA reads TGTGCCAGCAGCCTCGGACAGGGGAGAACAGATACGCAGTATTTT.

The chain is built from TRBV29-1 and TRBJ1-1; D is perhaps TRBD1 (6 bases). V lost 7 bases, J lost 0 bases, and 12 bases lay in between. There are 13 residues in the CDR3. Looked up from germline, CDR1 is SQVTM and CDR2 is ANQGSEA. CDR3 DNA: TGCAGCGCCGACAGGAATTTGAACACTGAAGCTTTCTTT. Translated: CSADRNLNTEAFF.

The chain uses TRBV20-1 and TRBJ2-7; possible D gene TRBD2, 6 bases. Trimming left V 5 bases short and J 0 bases short, with 14 bases between. The CDR3 has 14 amino acids. The germline gives CDR1 DFQATT, CDR2 SNEGSKA (reference sequence). CDR3 nucleotide sequence: TGCAGTGCTCCTAGACCCGGGGGCTCCTACGAGCAGTACTTC. Residues: CSAPRPGGSYEQYF.

The chain links TRBV4-1 to TRBJ2-7; D possibly corresponds to TRBD1 (5 bases). This CDR3 spans 14 amino acids. Per germline, CDR1 MGHRA and CDR2 YSYEKL. V dropped 1 base and J dropped 2 bases, with 9 bases sitting between them. The CDR3 sequence is CASSQASTAYEQYF. The CDR3 region has the DNA TGCGCCAGCAGCCAAGCTTCGACAGCCTACGAGCAGTACTTC.

This rearrangement joins TRBV5-1 to TRBJ2-1, with no clear D. The CDR3 is 15 amino acids. Germline V gene lookup returns CDR1 SGHRS and CDR2 YFSETQ. V gave up 0 bases and J gave up 0 bases, with 7 bases separating them. In DNA, the CDR3 is TGCGCCAGCAGCTTGGCTCTCCTCTCCTACAATGAGCAGTTCTTC. Amino acids: CASSLALLSYNEQFF.

The gene calls are TRBV29-1 and TRBJ1-1; TRBD1 matches 7 bases. Trimming took 5 bases from V and 0 from J; bases not matched to a gene: 6. Germline CDR1 and CDR2: SQVTM and ANQGSEA. This CDR3 spans 14 amino acids. The CDR3 DNA reads as TGCAGCGTTTATGCCAGGGGGGTGAACACTGAAGCTTTCTTT. Protein sequence: CSVYARGVNTEAFF. The complete variable domain, with remaining parts taken from reference TRBV29-1 and TRBJ1-1, reads SAVISQKPSRDICQRGTSLTIQCQVDSQVTMMFWYRQQPGQSLTLIATANQGSEATYESGFVIDKFPISRPNLTFSTLTVSNMSPEDSSIYLCSVYARGVNTEAFFGQGTRLTVV.

This chain connects TRBV30 to TRBJ2-2; D gene ambiguous. Trimming took 5 bases from V and 1 from J, leaving 5 bases between them. CDR1 is GTSNPN, CDR2 SVGIG, per germline (reference sequence). The CDR3 has 12 amino acids. CDR3 loop: CAWSQNTGELFF. DNA for the CDR3: TGTGCCTGGTCCCAGAACACCGGGGAGCTGTTTTTT.

The chain combines TRBV14 with TRBJ2-1, with D possibly being TRBD2 (5 bases). The CDR3 extends over 13 amino acids. V lost 10 bases, J lost 3 bases, and 13 bases lay in between. Germline-derived CDR1 and CDR2 are SGHDN and FVKESK. Here the CDR3 reads CATSAGNYNEQFF. CDR3 DNA: TGTGCCACCAGTGCGGGTAACTACAATGAGCAGTTCTTC.